The next 18 T cell receptor beta chains were all read from a single sample in a study of OX40 agonist ivuxolimab in advanced cancers. Profiling relied on immunoSEQ multiplex PCR, and the TCRdb table lists in-frame clones only, not all of them. This table holds approximately 69,000 clones, roughly 88% found once. Specimen: CD4+ or CD8+ T cells sorted from blood, collected in a trial of the OX40 agonist ivuxolimab. Receptors originate from an adult with an advanced solid tumor such as melanoma, head and neck, liver or kidney cancer.

CDR3 DNA: TGTGCCAGCAGCTTAAACGGAGCCGGGGAGCTGTTTTTT. Amino acid sequence: CASSLNGAGELFF. V and J are TRBV11-3 and TRBJ2-2; no clear D. Between the trimmed V and J ends, which lost 2 bases and 6 bases, there was a span of 7 bases. The CDR3 is 13 residues long. Per the germline V gene, CDR1 is SGHNT and CDR2 is YENEEA.

The J gene is TRBJ1-5, the V gene TRBV18; D remains ambiguous. The V gene's germline CDR1 is KGHSH and CDR2 LQKENI. The CDR3 contains 13 residues. Trimming removed 2 bases from V and 2 bases from J, with 4 bases in between. This CDR3 is CASSPSGNQPQHF. In nucleotides, the CDR3 is TGTGCCAGCTCACCAAGCGGCAATCAGCCCCAGCATTTT.

The chain is built from TRBV13 and TRBJ1-2; D is possibly TRBD1 (6 bases). Germline V CDR1 and CDR2: PRHDT, FYEKMQ (reference sequence). This CDR3 has 14 amino acids. The ends were cut back, 5 bases at V and 4 bases at J, with 14 bases in the middle. The CDR3: CASSLNRDSYGYTF. The CDR3 DNA sequence: TGTGCCAGCAGCCTAAACAGGGACTCCTATGGCTACACCTTC.

The rearrangement uses TRBV7-9 and TRBJ1-1; D may be TRBD1 (5 bases). Germline V gives CDR1 SEHNR, CDR2 FQNEAQ (reference sequence). The CDR3 runs 15 residues. The V end was cut by 10 bases, the J end by 5 bases, with 23 bases between. The CDR3 reads CATQEGPLGGTEAFF. CDR3 nucleotide sequence: TGTGCCACCCAGGAGGGGCCGTTGGGGGGAACTGAAGCTTTCTTT.

The V gene is TRBV5-1, the J gene TRBJ1-1; D remains unclear. Trimming pared 1 base from V and 3 bases from J, leaving 10 bases between. The CDR3 runs to 14 residues. Germline V gives CDR1 SGHRS, CDR2 YFSETQ. CDR3 DNA sequence: TGCGCCAGCAGCTTGCTGGGGAGGGACACTGAAGCTTTCTTT. Protein sequence: CASSLLGRDTEAFF.

The chain is built from TRBV6-5 and TRBJ1-1; no clear D gene. Deletions cut 6 bases from V and 5 bases from J, with 16 bases between. This CDR3 region has 14 residues. Germline loops: CDR1 MNHEY, CDR2 SVGAGI. CDR3 in DNA: TGTGCCAGCAGCCCCGCGAGGGCTTCAACTGAAGCTTTCTTT. Residues: CASSPARASTEAFF.

The gene calls are TRBV27 and TRBJ2-1; 14 nucleotides align to TRBD2. J gave up 8 bases and V 3 bases, and 3 bases lay outside the gene matches. The CDR3 sequence is 15 residues long. The germline V gene encodes CDR1 MNHEY and CDR2 SMNVEV (reference sequence). CDR3 sequence: CASSLGLAGVDEQFF. The CDR3 coding sequence is TGTGCCAGCAGTTTGGGACTAGCGGGGGTCGATGAGCAGTTCTTC.

The CDR3 nucleotides are TGTGCCAGCAGCTTAGCGGTATCAGGGTGGTATGGCTACACCTTC. This sequence encodes CASSLAVSGWYGYTF. The chain recombines TRBV7-9 with TRBJ1-2, with D possibly TRBD1 on 5 matching bases. The CDR3 totals 15 residues. V shed 0 bases and J shed 5 bases, with 13 bases lying between them. The V gene's germline CDR1 is SEHNR and CDR2 FQNEAQ (reference sequence).

The CDR3, as DNA: TGTGCCAGCAGCTTAGTGGGCTTAGCGGGGGGGCCCGGGGAGCTGTTTTTT. Translating gives CASSLVGLAGGPGELFF. V and J are TRBV7-8 and TRBJ2-2; 11 nucleotides line up with TRBD2. The V and J ends lost 1 base and 6 bases, in that order; junction bases with no gene match: 7. The CDR3 contains 17 residues. Germline assignment: CDR1 SGHVS and CDR2 FQNEAQ.

The rearrangement uses TRBV28 and TRBJ1-6, with 7 positions matching TRBD1. Germline CDR1 and CDR2: MDHEN and SYDVKM. Trimming at V came to 6 bases and at J to 9 bases, leaving 8 bases not matched to a gene. The CDR3 runs to 14 residues. The CDR3 nucleotides are TGTGCCAGCAGACGGACAGGTTATGGTTCACCCCTCCACTTT. Encoded protein: CASRRTGYGSPLHF.

The sample holds one count of this clone. The chain carries TRBV7-8 and TRBJ2-3; 16 bases fit TRBD2. The J segment lost 10 bases and the V segment lost 2 bases, leaving 3 bases of the junction unmatched. The CDR3 spans 15 residues. Germline lookup yields CDR1 SGHVS and CDR2 FQNEAQ. The CDR3 sequence is CASSLLGTSGGAQYF. CDR3 DNA: TGTGCCAGCAGCTTACTCGGGACTAGCGGGGGGGCGCAGTATTTT.

The rearrangement uses TRBV5-6 and TRBJ2-5; D call uncertain. The CDR3 covers 13 residues. Deletions cut 1 base from V and 5 bases from J, with 9 bases between. Germline-derived CDR1 and CDR2 are SGHDT and YYEEEE. This CDR3 is CASSLRSGETQYF. The CDR3 nucleotides are TGTGCCAGCAGCTTGCGTAGTGGGGAGACCCAGTACTTC.

The genes are TRBV6-6 and TRBJ1-2; D might be TRBD1 (5 bases). V was shortened by 7 bases and J by 2 bases, with 14 bases between the two germline ends. Germline V lookup: CDR1 MNHNY, CDR2 SVGAGI (reference sequence). The CDR3 totals 14 residues. The CDR3 DNA reads as TGTGCCAGCACTATCGACAGACAGAACTATGGCTACACCTTC. The encoded protein is CASTIDRQNYGYTF.

The chain recombines TRBV18 with TRBJ2-6; no clear D gene. Trimming shortened V by 3 bases and J by 4 bases, and 10 bases separated the two germline ends. The CDR3 runs 15 residues. CDR1 is KGHSH, CDR2 LQKENI, per germline. The CDR3 is CASSPSGLGANVLTF. As DNA, the CDR3 is TGTGCCAGCTCACCTTCCGGGCTCGGGGCCAACGTCCTGACTTTC.

The chain is built from TRBV10-3 and TRBJ2-3, with 8 bases aligning to TRBD2. The CDR3 extends over 16 amino acids. Trimming took 5 bases from V and 4 from J; bases not matched to a gene: 11. Germline V gene sequence: CDR1 ENHRY, CDR2 SYGVKD. Here the CDR3 reads CAISRSIAGSPDTQYF. The DNA for the CDR3 is TGTGCCATCAGTCGAAGTATAGCGGGGTCTCCAGATACGCAGTATTTT.

A note on this clone: The same CDR3 is also encoded by other DNA sequences in this sample. V gene TRBV6-5 combines with J gene TRBJ1-3; D is uncertain. V was clipped by 2 bases and J by 3 bases, with 2 bases between them. The CDR3 extends over 12 amino acids. Germline assignment: CDR1 MNHEY and CDR2 SVGAGI. The CDR3: CASSYNGNTIYF. CDR3 DNA: TGTGCCAGCAGTTACAATGGAAACACCATATATTTT.

The genes are TRBV2 and TRBJ1-1, with TRBD1 identical over 8 bases. Germline loops: CDR1 SNHLY, CDR2 FYNNEI. Trimming at V came to 5 bases and at J to 3 bases, leaving 2 bases not matched to a gene. CDR3 size: 13 residues. The CDR3 nucleotides are TGTGCCAGCAGTTCACAGGGGGACACTGAAGCTTTCTTT. The encoded protein is CASSSQGDTEAFF.

This rearrangement joins TRBV5-1 to TRBJ1-2; D unclear. Trimming stripped 8 bases from V and 4 bases from J, with 12 bases between. This CDR3 spans 12 amino acids. The V gene's germline CDR1 is SGHRS and CDR2 YFSETQ. Here the CDR3 reads CASFEWGYGYTF. The CDR3 DNA reads TGCGCCAGTTTCGAATGGGGCTATGGCTACACCTTC.